A selection of T cell receptor beta chains follows, all from one sample in a study of identical twins. TCRdb processed the 5' RACE reads anew with MiXCR; each CDR3 protein has one entry. This table has 350,000 to 600,000 distinct CDR3 sequences, 14% appearing once. This same sample was also part of a study on yellow fever vaccine responses in identical twins.

Sequencing was performed on CD4+ T cells sorted from blood. Source of these receptors: a woman aged 18 to 35 in good health. CDR3s leave out the opening cysteine and the closing phenylalanine or tryptophan.

v_gene	j_gene	CDR3aa
TRBV20-1	TRBJ2-7	VLVKLGSYEQY
TRBV28	TRBJ2-1	ASTRDRVVDEQF
TRBV28	TRBJ2-4	ASSSPTSGKNIQY
TRBV7-2	TRBJ2-3	ASSPSSGGPADTQY
TRBV12-3/TRBV12-4	TRBJ2-1	ASSSKSPSSYNEQF
TRBV7-2	TRBJ2-7	ASSLGPGGNFEQY
TRBV5-1	TRBJ2-3	ASSAGGTDTQY
TRBV7-9	TRBJ2-7	ASVLRTGPYEQY
TRBV27	TRBJ2-1	ASSLFPYYEQF
TRBV6-1	TRBJ2-1	ASIAPGQGDFSSYNEQF
TRBV11-3	TRBJ2-1	ASSLDPRGTIYEQF
TRBV3-1	TRBJ2-5	ASSQGLGQETQY